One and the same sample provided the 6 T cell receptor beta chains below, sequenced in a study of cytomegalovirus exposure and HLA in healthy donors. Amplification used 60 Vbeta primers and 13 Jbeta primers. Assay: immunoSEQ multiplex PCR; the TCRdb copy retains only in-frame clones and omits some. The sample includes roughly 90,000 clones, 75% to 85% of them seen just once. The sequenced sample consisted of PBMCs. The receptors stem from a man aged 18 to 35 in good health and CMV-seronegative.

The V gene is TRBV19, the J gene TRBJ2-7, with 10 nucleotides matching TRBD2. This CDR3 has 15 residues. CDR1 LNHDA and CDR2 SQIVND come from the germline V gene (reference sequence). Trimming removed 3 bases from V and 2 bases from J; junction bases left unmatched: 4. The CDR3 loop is CASSMGTSVTYEQYF. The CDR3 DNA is TGTGCCAGTAGTATGGGGACTAGCGTTACCTACGAGCAGTACTTC. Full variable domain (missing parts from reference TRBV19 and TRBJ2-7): DGGITQSPKYLFRKEGQNVTLSCEQNLNHDAMYWYRQDPGQGLRLIYYSQIVNDFQKGDIAEGYSVSREKKESFPLTVTSAQKNPTAFYLCASSMGTSVTYEQYFGPGTRLTVT.

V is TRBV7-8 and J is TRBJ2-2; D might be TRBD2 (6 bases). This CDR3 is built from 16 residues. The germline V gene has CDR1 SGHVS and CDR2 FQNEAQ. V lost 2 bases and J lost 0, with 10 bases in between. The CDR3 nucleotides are TGTGCCAGCAGCTTATTGGCGGGGCCGAACACCGGGGAGCTGTTTTTT. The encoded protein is CASSLLAGPNTGELFF. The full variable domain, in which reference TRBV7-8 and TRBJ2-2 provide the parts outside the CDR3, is GAGVSQSPRYKVAKRGQDVALRCDPISGHVSLFWYQQALGQGPEFLTYFQNEAQLDKSGLPSDRFFAERPEGSVSTLKIQRTQQEDSAVYLCASSLLAGPNTGELFFGEGSRLTVL.

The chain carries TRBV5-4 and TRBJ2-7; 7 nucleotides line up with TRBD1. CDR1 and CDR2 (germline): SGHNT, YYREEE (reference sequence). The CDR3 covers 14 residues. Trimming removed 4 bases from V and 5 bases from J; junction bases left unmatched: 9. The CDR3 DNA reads TGTGCCAGCAGCCCTGACAGGGTTTGGGACGAGCAGTACTTC. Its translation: CASSPDRVWDEQYF. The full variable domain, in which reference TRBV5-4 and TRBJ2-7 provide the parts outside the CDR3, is ETGVTQSPTHLIKTRGQQVTLRCSSQSGHNTVSWYQQALGQGPQFIFQYYREEENGRGNFPPRFSGLQFPNYSSELNVNALELDDSALYLCASSPDRVWDEQYFGPGTRLTVT.

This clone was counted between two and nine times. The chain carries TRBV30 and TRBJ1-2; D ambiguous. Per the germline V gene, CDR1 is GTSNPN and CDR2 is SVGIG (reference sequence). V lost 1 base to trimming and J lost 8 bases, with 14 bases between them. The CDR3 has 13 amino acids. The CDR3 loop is CAWSGLVWEGYTF. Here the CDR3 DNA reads TGTGCCTGGAGTGGCCTGGTCTGGGAGGGCTACACCTTC.

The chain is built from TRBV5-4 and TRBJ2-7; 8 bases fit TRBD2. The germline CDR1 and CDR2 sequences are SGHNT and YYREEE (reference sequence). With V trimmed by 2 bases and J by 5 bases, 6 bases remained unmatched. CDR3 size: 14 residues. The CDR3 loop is CASSLIAGIDEQYF. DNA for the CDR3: TGTGCCAGCAGCTTAATAGCGGGGATCGACGAGCAGTACTTC.

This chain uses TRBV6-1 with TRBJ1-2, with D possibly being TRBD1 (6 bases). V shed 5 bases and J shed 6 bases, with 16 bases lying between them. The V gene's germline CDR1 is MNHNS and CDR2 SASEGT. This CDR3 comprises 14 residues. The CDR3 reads CASSTQGGGNGYTF. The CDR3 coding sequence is TGTGCCAGCAGTACACAGGGTGGGGGAAATGGCTACACCTTC.